The present T cell receptor (beta chain) was sequenced within a study of CD8 T cells in ankylosing spondylitis. TCRdb re-derived calls from the 5' RACE reads in MiXCR, one entry per CDR3 protein. Among 200,000 to 300,000 distinct CDR3 sequences listed, around 9.1% were seen once. This clonotype came up many times. Its antigen is undetermined. Points from the study as a whole: Significantly higher representation of disease-linked clones was reported for matched ankylosing spondylitis synovial fluid. Past studies reported some motif variants in reactive arthritis synovial fluid and blood.

V lost 7 bases to trimming and J lost 1 base, with 10 bases between them. The CDR3 totals 13 residues. The receptor was derived from a male donor with ankylosing spondylitis or in good health (not recorded which). The rearrangement links TRBV12-3 or TRBV12-4 to TRBJ2-5; D remains unclear. The sample consisted of blood, either unsorted or a sorted T cell fraction (not recorded which). The chain's CDR3 is CASTQQRQETQYF. DNA of the CDR3: TGTGCCAGCACCCAGCAGCGCCAAGAGACCCAGTACTTC.